This T cell receptor beta chain was captured by sequencing in a study of blood T cell repertoires in COVID-19 (dated by TCRdb to about 2020). For the wider study: Samples covering the acute and convalescent phases of COVID-19 were provided by collaborators in the United States, Italy and Spain. Nearly every sample came with metadata listing a de-identified subject ID, COVID-19 status, age in years and sex. The samples were drawn from the first 160 participants of the ongoing ImmuneRACE study and from under 1,500 subjects provided by 6 global collaborators. The material from the prospective study consisted of cDNA or gDNA derived from T cells, B-cell-depleted T cells, or PBMCs. The dataset comprised deeply sampled blood TCRbeta repertoires from subjects exposed to, actively infected with, or recovered from COVID-19. The repertoires were released in a freely available public database meant as a resource for research on the immune response to SARS-CoV-2. HLA class I and class II types, where available, came from metadata supplied by the sample provider rather than from assay-based typing.

Reading from cysteine to phenylalanine, the CDR3 counts 13 amino acids. Only CDR3 DNA is held: 39 bases, read in frame from base 1. The V end loses 4 bases and the J end loses 6 bases, and a stretch of 14 bases separates them. CDR1 and CDR2, looked up from the germline V gene, are SGHRS and YFSETQ. The full study reports these points: The quantity of clinical and demographic metadata differed by source and by participant and was supplied without curation.

TCRbeta CDR3 regions were amplified from genomic DNA by means of the immunoSEQ Assay, a bias-controlled multiplex PCR. The source study handled its data this way. Within the assay, amplification of reference gene primers was used to estimate how many nucleated cells each sample contained. To quantify the absolute abundance of each unique TCRbeta CDR3 rearrangement, sequence reads were collapsed and filtered. For each sample, productive Simpson clonality was calculated as the square root of Simpson's diversity index over productive rearrangements. TCRdb provides this immuneACCESS table in a form limited to in-frame rearrangements. Some clones are lacking; in checked studies, under half of them reflect an unresolved V gene, and why the rest are absent is not known. The V and J calls and clone size come from that table; D and trimming were worked out from the DNA. Present in this sample are 170,000 or so clones, just over 85% of which were seen just once. Around 6.6% of the sample goes to the ten largest clones.

The collaborating institutions used their own protocols to collect whole blood in K2EDTA tubes. For TCRbeta analysis, collaborators shipped samples in one of three forms: frozen whole blood, isolated PBMCs, or DNA extracted from either of those sample types. As concerns this clone: Its antigen is unknown. The record has no base qualities; no much larger clone is one base away.

Sample: peripheral blood. This TCR came from a man aged 50-59 years with active or convalescent COVID-19. The chain is assembled from TRBV5-1 and TRBJ2-7; a weak D assignment points to TRBD2 (5 bases agree). CDR3 protein: CASSLPPEGEQYF. The DNA is as follows: TGCGCCAGCAGCCTTCCCCCCGAGGGCGAGCAGTACTTC.